What follows are 23 T cell receptor beta chains derived from one specimen sequenced in a study of type 1 regulatory T cells. TCRdb fed the reads into MiXCR, producing one record per CDR3 protein. The data contain tens of thousands of distinct CDR3 sequences, roughly 20% of them singletons. These receptors have no identified antigens. Study results and caveats: Tr1 cells had a more restricted TCR repertoire than non-Tr1 cells.

The sequencing input was cultured type 1 regulatory T (Tr1) cells, either the whole culture or a sorted fraction (not recorded which). Source of these receptors: a human donor in good health.

Remarks on this clonotype: The junction departs from the called germline gene at one end, perhaps through a read error. The gene calls are TRBV2 and TRBJ1-5; the D gene is possibly TRBD1 (5 bases). The CDR3 loop spans 15 amino acids. Germline loops: CDR1 SNHLY, CDR2 FYNNEI. CDR3 region: CASSQGVGTYRPQHF. In DNA form, the CDR3 reads TGCGCCAGCAGCCAAGGAGTTGGGACTTACCGGCCCCAGCATTTT.

This clonotype has a handful of counts. J is TRBJ2-3 and V is TRBV7-2; 8 bases agree with TRBD2. CDR3 size: 15 residues. V gave up 5 bases and J gave up 2 bases; unmatched junction bases: 6. Germline assignment: CDR1 SGHTA and CDR2 FQGNSA. The CDR3 nucleotides are TGTGCCAGCAGCCCTCGGGGGGGGTACACAGATACGCAGTATTTT. It translates to CASSPRGGYTDTQYF. Based on the CDR3 plus reference TRBV7-2 and TRBJ2-3, the full variable domain is GAGVSQSPSNKVTEKGKDVELRCDPISGHTALYWYRQSLGQGLEFLIYFQGNSAPDKSGLPSDRFSAERTGGSVSTLTIQRTQQEDSAVYLCASSPRGGYTDTQYFGPGTRLTVL.

This clonotype has a handful of counts. The V call is TRBV5-1, the J call TRBJ1-2, with 8 bases aligning to TRBD1. CDR3 length: 14 residues. Germline V gene sequence: CDR1 SGHRS, CDR2 YFSETQ. Trimming cost V 4 bases and J 6 bases; bases outside gene matches: 8. This chain's CDR3 is CASSAGQGSNGYTF. The CDR3 nucleotides read TGCGCCAGCAGCGCCGGACAGGGTTCGAATGGCTACACCTTC.

The chain joins TRBV4-2 to TRBJ1-1; D not resolved. CDR3 length: 15 residues. Trimming left V 0 bases short and J 0 bases short, with 8 bases between. Germline V gene data show CDR1 as LGHNA and CDR2 as YNFKEQ. In DNA form, the CDR3 reads TGTGCCAGCAGCCAAGATCAGGTCATGAACACTGAAGCTTTCTTT. Translating gives CASSQDQVMNTEAFF.

The V call is TRBV21-1, the J call TRBJ2-7. TRBV21-1 is shown as a pseudogene. The length of the CDR3 is 11 residues. The CDR3 region is CARNIYYEQYF. DNA of the CDR3: TGTGCCAGAAATATCTACTACGAGCAGTACTTC.

The chain is built from TRBV6-5 and TRBJ1-3; 7 nucleotides line up with TRBD1. The germline V gene has CDR1 MNHEY and CDR2 SVGAGI. The CDR3 consists of 14 residues. Unmatched junction bases numbered 10, after V lost 6 bases and J lost 8 bases. The CDR3 spells CASSRVGGSDTIYF. For the CDR3, the DNA is TGTGCCAGCAGCCGCGTAGGGGGCTCGGACACCATATATTTT.

The rearrangement joins TRBV18 to TRBJ2-2, with D tentatively TRBD1 or TRBD2 (5 bases each). Trimming took 1 base from V and 10 from J, leaving 10 bases between them. This CDR3 is built from 13 residues. The germline V gene has CDR1 KGHSH and CDR2 LQKENI. DNA for the CDR3: TGTGCCAGCTCACCACGAAGGGACGAGGAGCTGTTTTTT. Translated, it gives CASSPRRDEELFF.

This chain links TRBV27 with TRBJ1-5; the D gene is possibly TRBD1 (5 bases). The CDR3 has 13 residues. V shed 4 bases and J shed 9 bases, with 13 bases lying between them. Germline V gene lookup returns CDR1 MNHEY and CDR2 SMNVEV (reference sequence). The CDR3 loop reads CASSWGRTLPQHF. The CDR3 coding sequence is TGTGCCAGCAGTTGGGGGAGGACCTTGCCCCAGCATTTT.

Only a few counts were recorded for this clonotype. J is TRBJ1-5 and V is TRBV12-3 or TRBV12-4; weak D call: TRBD1 (5 bases). Deletions cut 6 bases from V and 0 bases from J, with 15 bases between. This CDR3 is built from 16 residues. The CDR3 protein is CASRGGGSNSNQPQHF. CDR3 sequence (DNA): TGTGCCAGCAGAGGTGGGGGGAGTAATAGCAATCAGCCCCAGCATTTT.

The sample holds a few counts of this clonotype. A much larger clone lies one base from this, so it may be a read error. The chain has TRBV7-8 and TRBJ2-2; D call uncertain. The germline gives CDR1 SGHVS, CDR2 FQNEAQ. Deletions cut 3 bases from V and 4 bases from J, with 0 bases between. The CDR3 length is 11 residues. In DNA form, the CDR3 reads TGTGCCAGCAGCTTCACCGGGGAGCTGTTTTTT. Translation: CASSFTGELFF.

The chain is built from TRBV4-3 and TRBJ2-7; D gene uncertain. V was clipped by 0 bases and J by 8 bases, with 8 bases between them. CDR1 is LGHNA and CDR2 is YSLEER in the germline V gene. There are 12 residues in the CDR3. CDR3 region: CASSQDGSQQYF. Written as DNA, the CDR3 is TGCGCCAGCAGCCAAGATGGGTCTCAGCAGTACTTC.

The rearrangement links TRBV24-1 to TRBJ2-2; D is possibly TRBD1 (6 bases). Per the germline V gene, CDR1 is KGHDR and CDR2 is SFDVKD. V lost 1 base and J lost 4, with 9 bases in between. The CDR3 is 15 residues long. CDR3 nucleotide sequence: TGTGCCACCAGTGATTTAGGGGGTCGCACCGGGGAGCTGTTTTTT. It encodes CATSDLGGRTGELFF.

This clonotype was observed a few times. J is TRBJ2-2 and V is TRBV5-1; no clear D gene. The CDR3 covers 14 residues. Deletions cut 0 bases from V and 3 bases from J, with 6 bases between. CDR1 is SGHRS and CDR2 is YFSETQ in the germline V gene. The CDR3 protein is CASSLAPDTGELFF. CDR3 nucleotide sequence: TGCGCCAGCAGCTTGGCCCCCGACACCGGGGAGCTGTTTTTT.

The V gene is TRBV29-1, the J gene TRBJ2-7, with 13 bases matching TRBD2. The junction had 4 bases not matched to a gene; V was cut back by 7 bases and J by 4 bases. The CDR3 extends over 13 amino acids. The V gene's germline CDR1 is SQVTM and CDR2 ANQGSEA. The CDR3 sequence is CSAAGLAGYEQYF. Written as DNA, the CDR3 is TGCAGCGCCGCGGGACTAGCGGGGTACGAGCAGTACTTC.

The CDR3 bases are TGCAGCGTTGGCGGGGCTGGTCCGGATTCACCCCTCCACTTT. Translated: CSVGGAGPDSPLHF. The gene calls are TRBV29-1 and TRBJ1-6; possible D gene TRBD1, 5 bases. This CDR3 spans 14 amino acids. The ends were cut back, 4 bases at V and 8 bases at J, with 15 bases in the middle. Germline V lookup: CDR1 SQVTM, CDR2 ANQGSEA.

This clonotype has a handful of counts. The chain combines TRBV4-1 with TRBJ1-4; no definite D call. The CDR3 has 17 residues. Trimming removed 0 bases from V and 7 bases from J, with 18 bases in between. Germline V gene sequence: CDR1 MGHRA, CDR2 YSYEKL. The CDR3 bases are TGCGCCAGCAGCCAAGATTCATCGGGAAGTAAAAGTGAAAAACTGTTTTTT. Protein sequence: CASSQDSSGSKSEKLFF.

The chain employs TRBV10-3 and TRBJ1-4; D uncertain. The CDR3 contains 15 residues. V was pared by 2 bases and J by 4 bases, with 11 bases between. Germline CDR1 and CDR2: ENHRY and SYGVKD. This CDR3 is CAISEGRNNNEKLFF. The CDR3 DNA reads as TGTGCCATCAGTGAGGGCAGGAACAATAATGAAAAACTGTTTTTT.

This clonotype was seen more than once but under ten times. CDR3 nucleotide sequence: TGTGCCAGCAGCGTAGTTGGCGGGGAGCTGTTTTTT. Its translation is CASSVVGGELFF. The chain links TRBV9 to TRBJ2-2; D is unclear. V was shortened by 0 bases and J by 7 bases, with 4 bases between the two germline ends. The CDR3 has 12 residues. CDR1 is SGDLS and CDR2 is YYNGEE in the germline V gene. The entire variable domain, with the rest obtained from reference TRBV9 and TRBJ2-2, is as follows: DSGVTQTPKHLITATGQRVTLRCSPRSGDLSVYWYQQSLDQGLQFLIQYYNGEERAKGNILERFSAQQFPDLHSELNLSSLELGDSALYFCASSVVGGELFFGEGSRLTVL.

This clonotype came up a few times. The chain uses TRBV20-1 and TRBJ1-4; D perhaps matches TRBD1 (6 bases). The germline V and J ends were trimmed by 0 bases and 1 base, with 9 bases remaining between them. Germline CDR1 reads DFQATT; CDR2 reads SNEGSKA (reference sequence). This CDR3 contains 15 residues. CDR3: CSARDSGQTNEKLFF. Written as DNA, the CDR3 is TGCAGTGCTAGAGATTCGGGACAAACTAATGAAAAACTGTTTTTT.

Ten or more counts support this clonotype. The V and J genes are TRBV5-1 and TRBJ2-2; 7 bases fit TRBD1. V lost 4 bases and J lost 3; bases outside the gene matches: 6. In germline, CDR1 is SGHRS, CDR2 YFSETQ. The length of the CDR3 is 15 residues. In nucleotides, the CDR3 is TGCGCCAGCAGCCTACTGGGGACAGACACCGGGGAGCTGTTTTTT. It translates to CASSLLGTDTGELFF. Together with reference TRBV5-1 and TRBJ2-2, the CDR3 gives the full variable domain: KAGVTQTPRYLIKTRGQQVTLSCSPISGHRSVSWYQQTPGQGLQFLFEYFSETQRNKGNFPGRFSGRQFSNSRSEMNVSTLELGDSALYLCASSLLGTDTGELFFGEGSRLTVL.

The table lists this clonotype with a few counts. The gene calls are TRBV12-3 or TRBV12-4 and TRBJ2-7; 8 bases agree with TRBD2. V dropped 7 bases and J dropped 4; count of bases not matched to a gene: 9. This CDR3 contains 14 residues. DNA of the CDR3: TGTGCCAGCACCGTAGCGGGACTTTCATACGAGCAGTACTTC. It encodes CASTVAGLSYEQYF.

The J gene is TRBJ1-1, the V gene TRBV12-3 or TRBV12-4; D might be TRBD1 (5 bases). The CDR3 sequence is 22 residues long. V lost 0 bases and J 3 bases, leaving 32 bases between the germline ends. In DNA form, the CDR3 reads TGTGCCAGCAGTTTAGCGCTTAGGAGGGGATTAGGGACGTGGGGAAGGGACACTGAAGCTTTCTTT. Its protein is CASSLALRRGLGTWGRDTEAFF.

The chain carries TRBV25-1 and TRBJ2-1; 10 bases fit TRBD2. The CDR3 covers 17 residues. The trim removed 2 bases at V and 8 bases at J, leaving 12 bases unmatched. Looked up from germline, CDR1 is MGHDK and CDR2 is SYGVNS. The CDR3 reads CASSERARAGGRDEQFF. The DNA of the CDR3 is TGTGCCAGCAGTGAACGCGCGAGAGCGGGAGGGCGGGATGAGCAGTTCTTC.